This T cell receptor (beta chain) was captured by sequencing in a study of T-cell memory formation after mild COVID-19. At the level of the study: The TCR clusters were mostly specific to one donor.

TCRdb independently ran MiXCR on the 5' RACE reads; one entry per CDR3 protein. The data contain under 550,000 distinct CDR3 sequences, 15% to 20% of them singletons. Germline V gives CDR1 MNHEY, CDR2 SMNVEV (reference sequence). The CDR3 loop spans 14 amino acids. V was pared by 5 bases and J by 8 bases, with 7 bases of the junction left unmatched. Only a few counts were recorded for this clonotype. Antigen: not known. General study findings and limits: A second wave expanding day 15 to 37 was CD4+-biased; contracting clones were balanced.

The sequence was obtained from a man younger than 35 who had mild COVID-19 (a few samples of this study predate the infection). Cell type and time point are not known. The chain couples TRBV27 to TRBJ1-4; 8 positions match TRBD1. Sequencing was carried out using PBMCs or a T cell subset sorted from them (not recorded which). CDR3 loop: CASSRQGSYEKLFF. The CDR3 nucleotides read TGTGCCAGCAGTCGACAGGGGAGCTACGAAAAACTGTTTTTT.